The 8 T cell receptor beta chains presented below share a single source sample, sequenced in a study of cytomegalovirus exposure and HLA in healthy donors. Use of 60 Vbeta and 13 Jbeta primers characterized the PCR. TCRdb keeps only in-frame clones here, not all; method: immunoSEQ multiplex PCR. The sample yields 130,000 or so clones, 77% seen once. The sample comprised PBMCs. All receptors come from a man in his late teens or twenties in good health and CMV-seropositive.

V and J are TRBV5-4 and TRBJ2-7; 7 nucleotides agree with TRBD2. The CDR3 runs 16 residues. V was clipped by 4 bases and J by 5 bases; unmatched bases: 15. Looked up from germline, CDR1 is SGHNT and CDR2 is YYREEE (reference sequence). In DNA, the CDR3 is TGTGCCAGCAGCCTCCCCTCGGTTGAGCGGGATCACGAGCAGTACTTC. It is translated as CASSLPSVERDHEQYF.

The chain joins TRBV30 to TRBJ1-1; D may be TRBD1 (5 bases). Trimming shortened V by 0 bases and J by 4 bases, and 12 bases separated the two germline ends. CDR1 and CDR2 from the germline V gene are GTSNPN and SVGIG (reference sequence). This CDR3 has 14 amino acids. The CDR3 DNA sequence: TGTGCCTGGAGTGTCGGGGGGGTGAGCACTGAAGCTTTCTTT. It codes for CAWSVGGVSTEAFF. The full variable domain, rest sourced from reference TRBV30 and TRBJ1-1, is SQTIHQWPATLVQPVGSPLSLECTVEGTSNPNLYWYRQAAGRGLQLLFYSVGIGQISSEVPQNLSASRPQDRQFILSSKKLLLSDSGFYLCAWSVGGVSTEAFFGQGTRLTVV.

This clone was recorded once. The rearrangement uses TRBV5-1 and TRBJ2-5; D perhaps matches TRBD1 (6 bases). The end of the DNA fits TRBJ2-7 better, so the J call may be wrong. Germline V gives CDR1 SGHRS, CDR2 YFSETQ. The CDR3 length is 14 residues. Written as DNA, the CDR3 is TGCGCCAGCAGCTTGGAGGGACATACAGACGAGCAGTACTTC. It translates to CASSLEGHTDEQYF.

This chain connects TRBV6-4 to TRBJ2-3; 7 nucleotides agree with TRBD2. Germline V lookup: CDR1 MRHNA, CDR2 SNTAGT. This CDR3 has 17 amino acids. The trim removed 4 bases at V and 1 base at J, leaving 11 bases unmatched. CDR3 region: CASSANRGDEGTDTQYF. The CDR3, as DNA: TGTGCCAGCAGTGCTAATCGGGGGGACGAAGGCACAGATACGCAGTATTTT.

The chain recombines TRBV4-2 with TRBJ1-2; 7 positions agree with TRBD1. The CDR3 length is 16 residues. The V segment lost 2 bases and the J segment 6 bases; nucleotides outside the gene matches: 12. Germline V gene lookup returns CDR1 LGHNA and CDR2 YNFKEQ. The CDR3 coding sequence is TGTGCCAGCAGCCAAAAACTGACAGGGCCGATAGATGGCTACACCTTC. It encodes CASSQKLTGPIDGYTF.

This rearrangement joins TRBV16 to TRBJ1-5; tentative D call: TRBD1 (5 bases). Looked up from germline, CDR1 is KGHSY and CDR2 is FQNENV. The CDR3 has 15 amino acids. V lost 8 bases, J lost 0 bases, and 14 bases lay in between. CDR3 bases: TGTGCCAGCGGTCCGCGGGGGTATAGCAATCAGCCCCAGCATTTT. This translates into CASGPRGYSNQPQHF.

The CDR3 region has the DNA TGTGCCAGCAGGGGGACAGGGGGCAATCAGCCCCAGCATTTT. Translating it yields CASRGTGGNQPQHF. The chain combines TRBV6-5 with TRBJ1-5; 10 bases fit TRBD1. V was clipped by 6 bases and J by 2 bases; unmatched bases: 1. From germline, CDR1 is MNHEY and CDR2 SVGAGI. CDR3 length: 14 residues.

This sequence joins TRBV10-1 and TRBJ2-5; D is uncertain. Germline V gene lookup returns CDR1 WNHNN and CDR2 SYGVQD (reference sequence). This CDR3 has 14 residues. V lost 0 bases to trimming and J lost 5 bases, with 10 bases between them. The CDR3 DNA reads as TGCGCCAGCAGTGAGTCGCCCACCAGGGAGACCCAGTACTTC. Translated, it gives CASSESPTRETQYF.